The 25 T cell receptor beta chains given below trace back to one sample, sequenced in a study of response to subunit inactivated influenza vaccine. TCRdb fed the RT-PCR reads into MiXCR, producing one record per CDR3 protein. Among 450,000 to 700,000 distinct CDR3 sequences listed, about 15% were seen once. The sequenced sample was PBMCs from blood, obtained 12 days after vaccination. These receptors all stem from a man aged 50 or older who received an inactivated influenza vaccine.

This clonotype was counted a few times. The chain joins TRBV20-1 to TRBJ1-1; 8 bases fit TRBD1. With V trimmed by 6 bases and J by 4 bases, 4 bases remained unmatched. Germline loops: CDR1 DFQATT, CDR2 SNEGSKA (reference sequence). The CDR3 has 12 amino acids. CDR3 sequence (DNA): TGCAGTGCACCAGGGGGCATCACTGAAGCTTTCTTT. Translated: CSAPGGITEAFF.

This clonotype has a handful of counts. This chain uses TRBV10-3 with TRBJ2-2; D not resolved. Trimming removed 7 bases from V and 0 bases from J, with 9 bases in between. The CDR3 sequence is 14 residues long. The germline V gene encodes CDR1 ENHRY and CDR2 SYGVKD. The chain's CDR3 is CAITPQPNTGELFF. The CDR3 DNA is TGTGCCATCACCCCGCAGCCGAACACCGGGGAGCTGTTTTTT.

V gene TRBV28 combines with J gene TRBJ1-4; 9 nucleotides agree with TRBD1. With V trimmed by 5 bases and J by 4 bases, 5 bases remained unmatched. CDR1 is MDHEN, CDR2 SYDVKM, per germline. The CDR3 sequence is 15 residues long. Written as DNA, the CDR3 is TGTGCCAGCAGTCCGGGGGGACAGGGTAATGAAAAACTGTTTTTT. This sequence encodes CASSPGGQGNEKLFF.

As DNA, the CDR3 is TGTGCCAGCACCCGGACGGCCCTTACCAACACCGGGGAGCTGTTTTTT. This translates into CASTRTALTNTGELFF. V usage is TRBV11-2 and J usage is TRBJ2-2, with D uncertain. Germline V gene sequence: CDR1 SGHAT, CDR2 FQNNGV. The CDR3 runs to 16 residues. V was trimmed by 7 bases and J by 2 bases, leaving 17 bases between them.

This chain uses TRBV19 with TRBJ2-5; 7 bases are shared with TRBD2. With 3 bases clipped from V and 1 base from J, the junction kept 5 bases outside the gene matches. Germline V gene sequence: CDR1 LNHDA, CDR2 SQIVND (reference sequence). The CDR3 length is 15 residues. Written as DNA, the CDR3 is TGTGCCAGTAGTATTGATGCGGGAGCCCAAGAGACCCAGTACTTC. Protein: CASSIDAGAQETQYF.

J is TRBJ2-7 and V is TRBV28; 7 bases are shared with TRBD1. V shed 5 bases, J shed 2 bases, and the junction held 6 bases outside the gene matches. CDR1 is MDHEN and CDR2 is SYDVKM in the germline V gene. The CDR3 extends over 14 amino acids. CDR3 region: CASSPLGQAYEQYF. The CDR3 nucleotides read TGTGCCAGCAGTCCCCTAGGACAGGCCTACGAGCAGTACTTC.

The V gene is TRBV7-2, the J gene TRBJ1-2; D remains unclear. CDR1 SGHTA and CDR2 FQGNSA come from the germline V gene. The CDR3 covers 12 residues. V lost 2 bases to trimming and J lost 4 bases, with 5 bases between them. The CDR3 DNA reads TGTGCCAGCAGCTTACAAAGCTATGGCTACACCTTC. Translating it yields CASSLQSYGYTF.

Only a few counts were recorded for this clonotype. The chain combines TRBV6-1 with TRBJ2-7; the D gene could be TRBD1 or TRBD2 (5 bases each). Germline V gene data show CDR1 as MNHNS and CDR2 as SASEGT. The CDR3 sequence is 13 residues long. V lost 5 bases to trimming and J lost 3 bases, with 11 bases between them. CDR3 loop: CASSQGPLYEQYF. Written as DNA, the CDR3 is TGTGCCAGCAGTCAGGGACCCCTCTACGAGCAGTACTTC.

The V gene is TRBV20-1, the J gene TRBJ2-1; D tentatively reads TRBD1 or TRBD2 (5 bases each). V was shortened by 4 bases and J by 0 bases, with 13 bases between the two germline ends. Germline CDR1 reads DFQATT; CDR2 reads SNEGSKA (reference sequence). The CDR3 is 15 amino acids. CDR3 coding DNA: TGCAGTGCTACGACTGGGACCACCTCCTACAATGAGCAGTTCTTC. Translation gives CSATTGTTSYNEQFF.

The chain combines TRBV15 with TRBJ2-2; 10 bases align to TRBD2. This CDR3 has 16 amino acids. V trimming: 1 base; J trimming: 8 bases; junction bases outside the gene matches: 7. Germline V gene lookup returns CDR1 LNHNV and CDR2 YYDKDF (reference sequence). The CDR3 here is CATSRVASGSSGELFF. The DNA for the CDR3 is TGTGCCACCAGCAGAGTTGCTAGCGGGAGTTCTGGGGAGCTGTTTTTT.

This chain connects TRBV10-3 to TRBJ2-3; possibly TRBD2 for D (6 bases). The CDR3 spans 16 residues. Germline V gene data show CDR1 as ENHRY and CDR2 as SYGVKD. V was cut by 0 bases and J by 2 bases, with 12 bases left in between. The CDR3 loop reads CAISESIRGITDTQYF. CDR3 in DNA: TGTGCCATCAGTGAGTCAATTCGGGGGATCACAGATACGCAGTATTTT.

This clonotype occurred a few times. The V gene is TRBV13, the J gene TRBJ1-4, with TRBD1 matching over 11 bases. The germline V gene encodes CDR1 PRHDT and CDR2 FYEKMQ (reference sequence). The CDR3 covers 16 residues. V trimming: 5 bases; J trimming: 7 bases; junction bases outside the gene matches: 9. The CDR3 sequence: CASSTGQGAKSEKLFF. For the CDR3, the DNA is TGTGCCAGCAGCACCGGACAGGGGGCTAAGAGTGAAAAACTGTTTTTT. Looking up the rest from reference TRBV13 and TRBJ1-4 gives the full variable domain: AAGVIQSPRHLIKEKRETATLKCYPIPRHDTVYWYQQGPGQDPQFLISFYEKMQSDKGSIPDRFSAQQFSDYHSELNMSSLELGDSALYFCASSTGQGAKSEKLFFGSGTQLSVL.

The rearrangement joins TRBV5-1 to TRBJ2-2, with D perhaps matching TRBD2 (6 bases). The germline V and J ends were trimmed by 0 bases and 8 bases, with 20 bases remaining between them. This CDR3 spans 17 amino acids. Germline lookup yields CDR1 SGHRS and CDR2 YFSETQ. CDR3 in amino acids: CASSLGITTGESGELFF. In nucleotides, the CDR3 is TGCGCCAGCAGCTTGGGAATCACCACGGGAGAATCGGGGGAGCTGTTTTTT. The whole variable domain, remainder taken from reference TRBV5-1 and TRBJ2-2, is KAGVTQTPRYLIKTRGQQVTLSCSPISGHRSVSWYQQTPGQGLQFLFEYFSETQRNKGNFPGRFSGRQFSNSRSEMNVSTLELGDSALYLCASSLGITTGESGELFFGEGSRLTVL.

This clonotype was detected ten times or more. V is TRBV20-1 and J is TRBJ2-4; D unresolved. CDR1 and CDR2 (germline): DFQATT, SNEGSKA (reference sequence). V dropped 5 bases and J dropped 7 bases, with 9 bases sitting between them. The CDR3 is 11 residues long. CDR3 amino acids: CSAAFRNIQYF. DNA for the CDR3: TGCAGTGCTGCTTTCAGGAACATTCAGTACTTC.

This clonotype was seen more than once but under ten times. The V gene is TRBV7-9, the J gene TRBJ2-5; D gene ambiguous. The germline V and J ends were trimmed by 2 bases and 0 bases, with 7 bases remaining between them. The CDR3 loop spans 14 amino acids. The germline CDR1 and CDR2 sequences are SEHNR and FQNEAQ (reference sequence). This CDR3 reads CASSLTVYQETQYF. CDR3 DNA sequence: TGTGCCAGCAGCTTAACAGTGTACCAAGAGACCCAGTACTTC. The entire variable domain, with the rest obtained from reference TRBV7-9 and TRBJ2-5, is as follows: DTGVSQNPRHKITKRGQNVTFRCDPISEHNRLYWYRQTLGQGPEFLTYFQNEAQLEKSRLLSDRFSAERPKGSFSTLEIQRTEQGDSAMYLCASSLTVYQETQYFGPGTRLLVL.

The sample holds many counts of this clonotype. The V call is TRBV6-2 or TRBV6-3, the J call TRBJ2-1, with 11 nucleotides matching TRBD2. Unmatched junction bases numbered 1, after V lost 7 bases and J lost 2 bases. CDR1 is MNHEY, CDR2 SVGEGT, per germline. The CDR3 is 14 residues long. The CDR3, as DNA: TGTGCCAGCAAACTAGCGGGGGCCTACAATGAGCAGTTCTTC. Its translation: CASKLAGAYNEQFF.

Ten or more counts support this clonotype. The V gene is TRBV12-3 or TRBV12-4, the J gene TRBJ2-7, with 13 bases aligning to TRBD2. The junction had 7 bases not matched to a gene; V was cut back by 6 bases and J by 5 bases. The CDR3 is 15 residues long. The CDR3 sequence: CASRMTSGGWNEQYF. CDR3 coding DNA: TGTGCCAGCAGGATGACTAGCGGGGGGTGGAACGAGCAGTACTTC.

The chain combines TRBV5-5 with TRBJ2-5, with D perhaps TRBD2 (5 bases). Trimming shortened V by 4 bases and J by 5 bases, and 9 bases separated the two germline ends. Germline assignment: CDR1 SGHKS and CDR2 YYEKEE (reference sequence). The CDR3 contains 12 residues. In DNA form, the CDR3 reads TGTGCCAGCAGCGCCCTAGCTGAGACCCAGTACTTC. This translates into CASSALAETQYF.

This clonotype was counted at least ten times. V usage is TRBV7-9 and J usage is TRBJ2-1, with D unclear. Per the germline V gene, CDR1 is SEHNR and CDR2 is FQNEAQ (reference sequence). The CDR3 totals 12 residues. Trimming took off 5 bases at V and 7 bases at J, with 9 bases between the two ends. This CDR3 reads CASSQRRNEQFF. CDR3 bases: TGTGCCAGCAGCCAAAGACGGAATGAGCAGTTCTTC. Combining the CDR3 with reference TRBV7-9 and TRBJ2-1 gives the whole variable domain DTGVSQNPRHKITKRGQNVTFRCDPISEHNRLYWYRQTLGQGPEFLTYFQNEAQLEKSRLLSDRFSAERPKGSFSTLEIQRTEQGDSAMYLCASSQRRNEQFFGPGTRLTVL.

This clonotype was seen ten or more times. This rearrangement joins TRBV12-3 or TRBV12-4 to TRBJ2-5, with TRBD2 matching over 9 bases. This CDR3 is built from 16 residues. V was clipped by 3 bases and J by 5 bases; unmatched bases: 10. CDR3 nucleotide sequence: TGTGCCAGCAGTTTCGGGGTGTCACTAGCGGGCGAGACCCAGTACTTC. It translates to CASSFGVSLAGETQYF.

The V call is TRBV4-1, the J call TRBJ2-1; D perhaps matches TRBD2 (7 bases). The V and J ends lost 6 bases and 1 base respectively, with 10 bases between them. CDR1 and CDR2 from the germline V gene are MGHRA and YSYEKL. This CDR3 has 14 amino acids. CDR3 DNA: TGCGCCAGCAGAGGGGGGGCGTCCTACAATGAGCAGTTCTTC. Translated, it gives CASRGGASYNEQFF.

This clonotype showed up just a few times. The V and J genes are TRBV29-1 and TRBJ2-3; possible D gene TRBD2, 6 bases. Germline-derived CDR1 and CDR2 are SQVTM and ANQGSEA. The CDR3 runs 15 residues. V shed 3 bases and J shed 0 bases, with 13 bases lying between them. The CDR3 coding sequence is TGCAGCGTTGACCGGGTAGCGGATAGCACAGATACGCAGTATTTT. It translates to CSVDRVADSTDTQYF.

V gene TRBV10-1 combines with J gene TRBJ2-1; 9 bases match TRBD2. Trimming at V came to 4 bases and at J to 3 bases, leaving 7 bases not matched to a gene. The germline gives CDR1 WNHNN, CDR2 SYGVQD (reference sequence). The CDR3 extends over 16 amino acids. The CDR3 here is CASSGGLASVYNEQFF. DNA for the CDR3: TGCGCCAGCAGTGGGGGACTAGCTTCGGTCTACAATGAGCAGTTCTTC.

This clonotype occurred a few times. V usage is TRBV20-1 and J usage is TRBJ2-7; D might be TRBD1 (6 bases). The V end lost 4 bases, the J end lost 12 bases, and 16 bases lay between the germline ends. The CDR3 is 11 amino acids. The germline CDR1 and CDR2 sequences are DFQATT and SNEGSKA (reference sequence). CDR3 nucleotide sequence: TGCAGTGCTATAGGCGGAAAGGGGGTGTACTTC. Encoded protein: CSAIGGKGVYF.

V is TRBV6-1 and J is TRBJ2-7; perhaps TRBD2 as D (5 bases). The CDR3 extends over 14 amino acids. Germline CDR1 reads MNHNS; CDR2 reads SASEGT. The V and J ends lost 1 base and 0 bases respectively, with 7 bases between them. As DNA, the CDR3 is TGTGCCAGCAGTGAAGGGACTCCCTCCTACGAGCAGTACTTC. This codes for CASSEGTPSYEQYF.